A selection of T cell receptor beta chains follows, all from one sample in a study of shared clonotypes between healthy human individuals. Only in-frame clones appear in the TCRdb table, and some are missing; sequencing was by immunoSEQ multiplex PCR. The sample includes approximately 2.1 million clones, over 85% seen only once; the top ten take under 0.45%. Sequencing input: naive CD4+ T cells from PBMCs. These receptors all stem from a young man in good health. Some clones in this sample may be carry-over from other donors' samples. The CDR3 runs from the conserved cysteine through the conserved F or W. Fields, in order: clone size, V gene, J gene, CDR3 protein. The listing skips clone size in some rows; elsewhere it reads once, few, many or a size class.

abundance: .; v_gene: TRBV7-2; j_gene: TRBJ2-1; CDR3aa: CASKERNGNEQFF
abundance: .; v_gene: TRBV28; j_gene: TRBJ1-2; CDR3aa: CASRLGGTANYGYTF
abundance: .; v_gene: TRBV2; j_gene: TRBJ2-3; CDR3aa: CASRPDRGGTDTQYF
abundance: .; v_gene: TRBV6-4; j_gene: TRBJ2-1; CDR3aa: CASSDLAGGDNEQFF
abundance: .; v_gene: TRBV4-3; j_gene: TRBJ1-2; CDR3aa: CASSQDKSPTVYYTF
abundance: .; v_gene: TRBV9; j_gene: TRBJ1-1; CDR3aa: CASSVESTTEAFF
abundance: .; v_gene: TRBV28; j_gene: TRBJ1-3; CDR3aa: CASVTGGFGNTIYF
abundance: .; v_gene: TRBV6-6; j_gene: TRBJ1-2; CDR3aa: CASSQLKNYGYTF
abundance: .; v_gene: TRBV4-2; j_gene: TRBJ2-7; CDR3aa: CASSQGISGEPYEQYF
abundance: .; v_gene: TRBV7-8; j_gene: TRBJ2-6; CDR3aa: CASSPSAGGTGANVLTF
abundance: .; v_gene: TRBV29-1; j_gene: TRBJ2-5; CDR3aa: CSVVGAENRETQYF
abundance: .; v_gene: TRBV5-1; j_gene: TRBJ2-1; CDR3aa: CASSDFGRGTNEQFF
abundance: .; v_gene: TRBV6-5; j_gene: TRBJ1-5; CDR3aa: CATSGGSNQPQHF
abundance: .; v_gene: TRBV5-1; j_gene: TRBJ1-2; CDR3aa: CASSLDGITNYGYTF
abundance: .; v_gene: TRBV6-6; j_gene: TRBJ2-7; CDR3aa: CASSATGTGSYEQYF
abundance: .; v_gene: TRBV7-6; j_gene: TRBJ2-5; CDR3aa: CASSLTFQETQYF
abundance: .; v_gene: TRBV28; j_gene: TRBJ2-7; CDR3aa: CASSASGYEQYF
abundance: .; v_gene: TRBV7-9; j_gene: TRBJ2-7; CDR3aa: CASSPRGGGRTHEQYF
abundance: .; v_gene: TRBV21-1; j_gene: TRBJ2-7; CDR3aa: CASSYSRDSSYEQYF
abundance: .; v_gene: TRBV5-1; j_gene: TRBJ2-5; CDR3aa: CASSRGLEREETQYF
abundance: once; v_gene: TRBV4-2; j_gene: TRBJ1-5; CDR3aa: CASSQESGAGQPQHF
abundance: .; v_gene: TRBV7-9; j_gene: TRBJ2-7; CDR3aa: CASSLRELADEQYF
abundance: once; v_gene: TRBV5-4; j_gene: TRBJ2-3; CDR3aa: CASSLGRRSTDTQYF
abundance: .; v_gene: TRBV19; j_gene: TRBJ2-7; CDR3aa: CATSIRTGASYEQYF
abundance: .; v_gene: TRBV4-2; j_gene: TRBJ2-6; CDR3aa: CASSQGQTLISGANVLTF
abundance: .; v_gene: TRBV6-1; j_gene: TRBJ1-5; CDR3aa: CASSLGLPSNQPQHF
abundance: .; v_gene: TRBV5-1; j_gene: TRBJ2-3; CDR3aa: CASSLAGIQGDTQYF
abundance: .; v_gene: TRBV9; j_gene: TRBJ2-5; CDR3aa: CASSAAGPRYQETQYF
abundance: .; v_gene: TRBV13; j_gene: TRBJ2-5; CDR3aa: CASSPGTGKYQETQYF
abundance: once; v_gene: TRBV7-6; j_gene: TRBJ1-4; CDR3aa: CASSSYTSGEEKLFF
abundance: .; v_gene: TRBV9; j_gene: TRBJ2-3; CDR3aa: CASSVSGTGSRIDTQYF
abundance: .; v_gene: TRBV6-5; j_gene: TRBJ1-1; CDR3aa: CASRKRKPGDTEAFF
abundance: .; v_gene: TRBV28; j_gene: TRBJ2-1; CDR3aa: CASSFEGEQFF
abundance: .; v_gene: TRBV6-1; j_gene: TRBJ2-5; CDR3aa: CASLRRERETQYF
abundance: .; v_gene: TRBV28; j_gene: TRBJ2-5; CDR3aa: CASSRDSYQETQYF
abundance: .; v_gene: TRBV2; j_gene: TRBJ2-4; CDR3aa: CASSPLRENIQYF